The 26 T cell receptor beta chains in this list originate from one sample, sequenced in a study of PD-L1 blockade in urothelial cancer. The table came from immunoSEQ multiplex PCR; TCRdb's copy has only in-frame clones and leaves some out. The table shows just over 50,000 clones, with around 86% occurring only once. The source was PBMCs, collected around atezolizumab (anti-PD-L1) treatment. All receptors come from a man aged 60-69 years with urothelial cancer.

V is TRBV7-9 and J is TRBJ1-1; D not resolved. Looked up from germline, CDR1 is SEHNR and CDR2 is FQNEAQ (reference sequence). CDR3 length equals 13 residues. V gave up 1 base and J gave up 1 base, with 4 bases separating them. The CDR3 DNA reads as TGTGCCAGCAGCTTAGTGAGGAACACTGAAGCTTTCTTT. Protein product: CASSLVRNTEAFF.

The chain carries TRBV7-9 and TRBJ1-3; TRBD1 aligns across 7 bases. The CDR3 runs 15 residues. The ends lost 5 bases at V and 0 bases at J; junction bases unmatched: 4. Germline V gives CDR1 SEHNR, CDR2 FQNEAQ (reference sequence). The CDR3 bases are TGTGCCAGCAGCCCAGGACAGGTCTCTGGAAACACCATATATTTT. It yields the protein CASSPGQVSGNTIYF.

The V call is TRBV2, the J call TRBJ1-2; 7 bases are a match to TRBD1. The germline V gene has CDR1 SNHLY and CDR2 FYNNEI. The CDR3 length is 15 residues. V dropped 6 bases and J dropped 4; count of bases not matched to a gene: 11. CDR3 nucleotide sequence: TGTGCCAGCAGCGCCGCAGAGGGGGCGATCTATGGCTACACCTTC. This translates into CASSAAEGAIYGYTF.

The rearrangement joins TRBV28 to TRBJ1-5; D gene ambiguous. Between the trimmed V and J ends, which lost 3 bases and 4 bases, there was a span of 19 bases. CDR3 size: 17 residues. Germline loops: CDR1 MDHEN, CDR2 SYDVKM. CDR3 coding DNA: TGTGCCAGCAGTTTCGACCGGGAGCTCGGCGTTAATCAGCCCCAGCATTTT. Translating it yields CASSFDRELGVNQPQHF.

The genes are TRBV28 and TRBJ2-1; 10 bases are shared with TRBD2. Germline loops: CDR1 MDHEN, CDR2 SYDVKM. The CDR3 is 15 residues long. The junction had 5 bases not matched to a gene; V was cut back by 3 bases and J by 6 bases. CDR3: CASSFPAGGRNEQFF. The CDR3 DNA follows: TGTGCCAGCAGTTTTCCAGCGGGAGGGCGCAATGAGCAGTTCTTC.

V is TRBV27 and J is TRBJ1-2; D is undetermined. Trimming pared 5 bases from V and 5 bases from J, leaving 15 bases between. Germline assignment: CDR1 MNHEY and CDR2 SMNVEV (reference sequence). CDR3 size: 14 residues. The CDR3 nucleotides are TGTGCCAGCAGTCCCGACCTAGGATTATATGGCTACACCTTC. Protein: CASSPDLGLYGYTF.

The chain combines TRBV5-5 with TRBJ2-7; a weak D match, TRBD1 (6 bases). V was clipped by 1 base and J by 0 bases, with 8 bases between them. This CDR3 is built from 14 residues. Germline V lookup: CDR1 SGHKS, CDR2 YYEKEE (reference sequence). The chain's CDR3 is CASSLQGTSYEQYF. CDR3 bases: TGTGCCAGCAGCTTGCAGGGGACCTCCTACGAGCAGTACTTC.

The chain has TRBV4-1 and TRBJ1-2; D ambiguous. CDR1 is MGHRA and CDR2 is YSYEKL in the germline V gene. The length of the CDR3 is 14 residues. The germline V and J ends were trimmed by 0 bases and 5 bases, with 10 bases remaining between them. The CDR3 bases are TGCGCCAGCAGCCAAGATAACGGAGTATATGGCTACACCTTC. Protein: CASSQDNGVYGYTF.

The chain links TRBV5-1 to TRBJ2-1; 9 bases align to TRBD2. CDR1 and CDR2 from the germline V gene are SGHRS and YFSETQ. The V and J ends lost 2 bases and 2 bases, in that order; junction bases with no gene match: 2. CDR3 length: 15 amino acids. CDR3 sequence reads: CASSLLAGPYNEQFF. Here the CDR3 DNA reads TGCGCCAGCAGCTTACTAGCGGGCCCCTACAATGAGCAGTTCTTC.

The chain is built from TRBV7-6 and TRBJ1-1; possibly TRBD1 for D (5 bases). Germline V gene data show CDR1 as SGHVS and CDR2 as FNYEAQ. Trimming took 5 bases from V and 0 from J, leaving 13 bases between them. CDR3 length: 15 amino acids. The CDR3 nucleotides are TGTGCCAGCAGCCCCCGAGTAGGGGTGAACACTGAAGCTTTCTTT. This sequence encodes CASSPRVGVNTEAFF.

The chain uses TRBV6-5 and TRBJ1-1; D gene ambiguous. Trimming shortened V by 7 bases and J by 1 base, and 16 bases separated the two germline ends. The CDR3 contains 15 residues. The germline V gene encodes CDR1 MNHEY and CDR2 SVGAGI. The CDR3 loop is CASTPIRGSNTEAFF. In DNA form, the CDR3 reads TGTGCCAGCACACCAATCCGGGGATCGAACACTGAAGCTTTCTTT.

The chain recombines TRBV5-4 with TRBJ1-1; the D gene is possibly TRBD1 (6 bases). Germline V gives CDR1 SGHNT, CDR2 YYREEE (reference sequence). V was shortened by 4 bases and J by 8 bases, with 12 bases between the two germline ends. The CDR3 spans 12 residues. CDR3 nucleotide sequence: TGTGCCAGCAGCCACGGACAGCACGAAGCTTTCTTT. It codes for CASSHGQHEAFF.

The count of this clone is one. This sequence joins TRBV28 and TRBJ2-4; possibly TRBD1 for D (5 bases). Trimming pared 5 bases from V and 3 bases from J, leaving 14 bases between. The CDR3 is 15 amino acids. The germline CDR1 and CDR2 sequences are MDHEN and SYDVKM. The CDR3 nucleotides are TGTGCCAGCAGTGACAGTTCTCTTGGCAAAAACATTCAGTACTTC. Encoded protein: CASSDSSLGKNIQYF.

The genes are TRBV30 and TRBJ2-3; D is undetermined. CDR3 length: 11 residues. In germline, CDR1 is GTSNPN, CDR2 SVGIG (reference sequence). Trimming cost V 1 base and J 5 bases, with 4 bases left between them. CDR3 nucleotides: TGTGCCTGGAGTGAGAGAGATACGCAGTATTTT. This gives the protein CAWSERDTQYF. The variable domain in full, completed from reference TRBV30 and TRBJ2-3, reads SQTIHQWPATLVQPVGSPLSLECTVEGTSNPNLYWYRQAAGRGLQLLFYSVGIGQISSEVPQNLSASRPQDRQFILSSKKLLLSDSGFYLCAWSERDTQYFGPGTRLTVL.

The V gene is TRBV6-1, the J gene TRBJ1-4; D possibly corresponds to TRBD1 (6 bases). Germline assignment: CDR1 MNHNS and CDR2 SASEGT. The CDR3 is 14 amino acids. V lost 4 bases and J lost 7, with 13 bases in between. In DNA form, the CDR3 reads TGTGCCAGCAGTGTAGGGGGGGTTGGTGAAAAACTGTTTTTT. Translation gives CASSVGGVGEKLFF.

This sequence joins TRBV2 and TRBJ1-6; D may be TRBD1 (5 bases). V lost 7 bases and J lost 5, with 15 bases in between. This CDR3 region has 15 residues. CDR1 is SNHLY, CDR2 FYNNEI, per germline. In DNA form, the CDR3 reads TGTGCCAGCAAGACAGACTTAGGGCATAATTCACCCCTCCACTTT. Its translation: CASKTDLGHNSPLHF.

This clone occurred a few times. The chain carries TRBV7-2 and TRBJ2-1, with D maybe TRBD1 (5 bases). The germline V and J ends were trimmed by 4 bases and 2 bases, with 12 bases remaining between them. Germline V lookup: CDR1 SGHTA, CDR2 FQGNSA. The CDR3 spans 15 residues. The CDR3 region has the DNA TGTGCCAGCAGCTCAGGGTTAGTGGCCTACAATGAGCAGTTCTTC. Its protein is CASSSGLVAYNEQFF.

The CDR3 nucleotides read TGTGCCAGCAGCGGAGGGACGGAGGCCTACGAGCAGTACTTC. This translates into CASSGGTEAYEQYF. The chain links TRBV7-9 to TRBJ2-7; TRBD2 is a possible D gene (6 bases). V was shortened by 5 bases and J by 2 bases, with 13 bases between the two germline ends. The V gene's germline CDR1 is SEHNR and CDR2 FQNEAQ (reference sequence). The CDR3 loop spans 14 amino acids.

The rearrangement joins TRBV9 to TRBJ1-2; TRBD1 matches 7 bases. The CDR3 consists of 16 residues. The ends lost 0 bases at V and 8 bases at J; junction bases unmatched: 13. Looked up from germline, CDR1 is SGDLS and CDR2 is YYNGEE. The CDR3 region has the DNA TGTGCCAGCAGCGTAGTACATGTGAGGGGGCCGGGGGGCTACACCTTC. It yields the protein CASSVVHVRGPGGYTF.

CDR3 nucleotides: TGTGCCAGCAGCTTTATTAGGGGCTGGAACTATGGCTACACCTTC. Its translation is CASSFIRGWNYGYTF. The chain uses TRBV7-9 and TRBJ1-2, with a possible D match to TRBD1 (5 bases). Between the trimmed V and J ends, which lost 3 bases and 2 bases, there was a span of 13 bases. The CDR3 has 15 residues. Germline V CDR1 and CDR2: SEHNR, FQNEAQ (reference sequence).

The V call is TRBV7-3, the J call TRBJ2-5; the match to TRBD2 covers 11 bases. The CDR3 consists of 17 residues. Germline lookup yields CDR1 SGHTA and CDR2 FQGTGA. After removal of 2 bases from V and 0 bases from J, the junction contained 5 bases not matched to a gene. CDR3 DNA sequence: TGTGCCAGCAGCTTAGGGGCGGGACTAGCGGACCAAGAGACCCAGTACTTC. Translated: CASSLGAGLADQETQYF.

This clone was seen only a few times. V usage is TRBV7-6 and J usage is TRBJ1-1, with D perhaps matching TRBD1 (5 bases). Germline-derived CDR1 and CDR2 are SGHVS and FNYEAQ. The CDR3 extends over 15 amino acids. Deletions cut 3 bases from V and 0 bases from J, with 11 bases between. CDR3 bases: TGTGCCAGCAGCTTGGGGCCCTCGCTGAACACTGAAGCTTTCTTT. Translating it yields CASSLGPSLNTEAFF.

The chain recombines TRBV18 with TRBJ2-5; D is ambiguous. The V end lost 1 base, the J end lost 5 bases, and 8 bases lay between the germline ends. This CDR3 contains 13 residues. CDR1 and CDR2 from the germline V gene are KGHSH and LQKENI. In DNA, the CDR3 is TGTGCCAGCTCACCACTTTCGTCGGAGACCCAGTACTTC. Its protein is CASSPLSSETQYF.

V is TRBV7-6 and J is TRBJ1-2, with D perhaps matching TRBD1 (6 bases). There are 19 residues in the CDR3. V was pared by 8 bases and J by 5 bases, with 33 bases between. CDR1 is SGHVS, CDR2 FNYEAQ, per germline. The CDR3 loop is CASATAPWVQGRLGYGYTF. In DNA form, the CDR3 reads TGTGCCAGCGCTACAGCACCCTGGGTTCAGGGGCGCTTAGGGTATGGCTACACCTTC.

The table lists this clone with a few counts. This chain connects TRBV5-4 to TRBJ1-4; TRBD1 aligns across 10 bases. This CDR3 has 18 residues. Trimming at V came to 5 bases and at J to 5 bases, leaving 15 bases not matched to a gene. CDR1 is SGHNT, CDR2 YYREEE, per germline (reference sequence). This CDR3 is CASSSHRDRGNLNEKLFF. The CDR3 bases are TGTGCCAGCAGTTCGCACCGGGACAGGGGAAACCTGAATGAAAAACTGTTTTTT.

This chain links TRBV18 with TRBJ2-7, with no clear D. The CDR3 has 11 amino acids. V lost 2 bases to trimming and J lost 6 bases, with 5 bases between them. Germline CDR1 KGHSH, CDR2 LQKENI. The CDR3 DNA sequence: TGTGCCAGCTCACCAAACTTCGAGCAGTACTTC. Protein product: CASSPNFEQYF.